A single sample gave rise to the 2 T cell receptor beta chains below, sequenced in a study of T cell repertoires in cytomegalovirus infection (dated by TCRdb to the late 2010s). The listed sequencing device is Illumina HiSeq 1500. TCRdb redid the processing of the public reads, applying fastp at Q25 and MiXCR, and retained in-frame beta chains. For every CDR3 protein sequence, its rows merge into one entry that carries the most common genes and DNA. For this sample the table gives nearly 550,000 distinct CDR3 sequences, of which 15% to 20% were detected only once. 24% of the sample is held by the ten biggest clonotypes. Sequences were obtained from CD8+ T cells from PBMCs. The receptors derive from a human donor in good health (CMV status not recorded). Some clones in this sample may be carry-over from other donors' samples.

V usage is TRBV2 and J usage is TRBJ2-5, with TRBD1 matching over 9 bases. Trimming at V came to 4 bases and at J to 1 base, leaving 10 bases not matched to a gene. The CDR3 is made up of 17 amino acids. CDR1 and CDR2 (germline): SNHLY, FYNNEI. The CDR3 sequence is CASSARTGEKAQETQYF. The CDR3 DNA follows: TGTGCCAGCAGTGCACGGACAGGGGAGAAGGCCCAAGAGACCCAGTACTTC.

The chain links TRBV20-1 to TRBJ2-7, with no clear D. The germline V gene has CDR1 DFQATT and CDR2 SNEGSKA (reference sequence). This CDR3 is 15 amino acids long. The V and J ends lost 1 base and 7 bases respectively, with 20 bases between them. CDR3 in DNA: TGCAGTGCTAGAGGTGTGGCTGAATCCCCTAGAGAGCAGTACTTC. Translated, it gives CSARGVAESPREQYF.